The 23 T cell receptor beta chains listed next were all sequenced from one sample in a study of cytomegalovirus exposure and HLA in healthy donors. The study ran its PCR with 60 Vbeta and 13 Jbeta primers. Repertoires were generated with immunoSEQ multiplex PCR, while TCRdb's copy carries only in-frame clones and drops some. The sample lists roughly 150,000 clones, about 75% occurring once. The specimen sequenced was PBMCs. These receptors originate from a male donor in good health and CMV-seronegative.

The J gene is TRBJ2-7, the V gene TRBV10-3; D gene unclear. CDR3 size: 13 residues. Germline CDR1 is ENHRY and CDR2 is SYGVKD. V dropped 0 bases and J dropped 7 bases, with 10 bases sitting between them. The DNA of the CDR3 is TGTGCCATCAGTGAGTCGGTTGCGAGGGAGCAGTACTTC. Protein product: CAISESVAREQYF.

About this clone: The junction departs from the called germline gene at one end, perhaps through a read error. Written as DNA, the CDR3 is TGTTCCAGCAGCTTTCAAGAGAGCTACTATGGCTACACCTTC. This codes for CSSSFQESYYGYTF. The chain couples TRBV7-9 to TRBJ1-2, with D unresolved. This CDR3 spans 14 amino acids. The germline V gene encodes CDR1 SEHNR and CDR2 FQNEAQ (reference sequence).

The chain's CDR3 is CASSYDGKPNQPQHF. CDR3 DNA sequence: TGTGCCAGCAGTTATGACGGGAAACCCAATCAGCCCCAGCATTTT. This rearrangement joins TRBV6-5 to TRBJ1-5; no clear D gene. The CDR3 sequence is 15 residues long. Germline assignment: CDR1 MNHEY and CDR2 SVGAGI. V lost 3 bases, J lost 3 bases, and 12 bases lay in between.

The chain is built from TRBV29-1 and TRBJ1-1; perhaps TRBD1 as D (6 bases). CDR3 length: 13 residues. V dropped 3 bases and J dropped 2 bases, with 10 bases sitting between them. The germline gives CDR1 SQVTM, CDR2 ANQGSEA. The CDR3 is CSVDGQTNTEAFF. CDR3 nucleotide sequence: TGCAGCGTTGATGGACAGACTAACACTGAAGCTTTCTTT.

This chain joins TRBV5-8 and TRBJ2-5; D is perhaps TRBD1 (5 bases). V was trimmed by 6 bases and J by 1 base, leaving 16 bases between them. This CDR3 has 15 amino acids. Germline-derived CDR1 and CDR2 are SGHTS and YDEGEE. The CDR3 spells CASTREWGSQETQYF. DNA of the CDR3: TGTGCCAGCACTCGTGAGTGGGGCAGCCAAGAGACCCAGTACTTC.

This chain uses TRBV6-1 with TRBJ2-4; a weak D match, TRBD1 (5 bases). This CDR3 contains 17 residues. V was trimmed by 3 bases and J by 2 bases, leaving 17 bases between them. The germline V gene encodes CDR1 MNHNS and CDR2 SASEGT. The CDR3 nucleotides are TGTGCCAGCAGTGATTCCCCGGCAGGGAACTCCAAAAACATTCAGTACTTC. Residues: CASSDSPAGNSKNIQYF.

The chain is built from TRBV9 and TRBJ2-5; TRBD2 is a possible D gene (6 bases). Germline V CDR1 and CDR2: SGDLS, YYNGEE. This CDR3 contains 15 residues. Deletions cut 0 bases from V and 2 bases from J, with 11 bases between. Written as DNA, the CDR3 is TGTGCCAGCAGCGTAGATGGGGGGTCACAAGAGACCCAGTACTTC. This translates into CASSVDGGSQETQYF.

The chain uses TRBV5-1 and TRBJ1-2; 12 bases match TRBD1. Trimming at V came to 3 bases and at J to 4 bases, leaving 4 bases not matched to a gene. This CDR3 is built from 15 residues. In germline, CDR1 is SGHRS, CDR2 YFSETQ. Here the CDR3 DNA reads TGCGCCAGCAGCTCCGGGACAGGGGGCACCTATGGCTACACCTTC. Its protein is CASSSGTGGTYGYTF.

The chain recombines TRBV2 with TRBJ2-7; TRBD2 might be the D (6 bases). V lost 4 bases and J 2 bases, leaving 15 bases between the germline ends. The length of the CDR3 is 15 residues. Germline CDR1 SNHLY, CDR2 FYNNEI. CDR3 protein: CASSAGDASTYEQYF. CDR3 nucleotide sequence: TGTGCCAGCAGTGCGGGGGACGCCAGTACCTACGAGCAGTACTTC.

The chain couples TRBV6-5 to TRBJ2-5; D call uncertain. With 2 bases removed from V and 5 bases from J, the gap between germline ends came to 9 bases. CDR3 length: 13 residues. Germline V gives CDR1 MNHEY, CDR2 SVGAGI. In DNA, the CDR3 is TGTGCCAGCAGTTACCGAGGTGGCGAGACCCAGTACTTC. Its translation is CASSYRGGETQYF.

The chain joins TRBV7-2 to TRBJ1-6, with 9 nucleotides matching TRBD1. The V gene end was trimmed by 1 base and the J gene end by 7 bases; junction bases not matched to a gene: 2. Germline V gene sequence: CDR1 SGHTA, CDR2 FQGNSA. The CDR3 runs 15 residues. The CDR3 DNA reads TGTGCCAGCAGCTTAGACAGGGGGCAGAATTCACCCCTCCACTTT. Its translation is CASSLDRGQNSPLHF.

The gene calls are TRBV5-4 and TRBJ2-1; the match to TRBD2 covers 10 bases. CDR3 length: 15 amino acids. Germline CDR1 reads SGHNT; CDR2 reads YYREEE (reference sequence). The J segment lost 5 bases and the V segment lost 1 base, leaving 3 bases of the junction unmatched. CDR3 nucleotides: TGTGCCAGCAGCTTGACTAGCGGGAACAACAATGAGCAGTTCTTC. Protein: CASSLTSGNNNEQFF.

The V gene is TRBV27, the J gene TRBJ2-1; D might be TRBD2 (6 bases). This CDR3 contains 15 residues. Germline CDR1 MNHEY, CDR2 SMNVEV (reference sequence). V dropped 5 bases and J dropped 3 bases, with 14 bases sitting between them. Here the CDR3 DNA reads TGTGCCAGCAGTGACGGAGGGCGCCTCTACAATGAGCAGTTCTTC. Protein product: CASSDGGRLYNEQFF.

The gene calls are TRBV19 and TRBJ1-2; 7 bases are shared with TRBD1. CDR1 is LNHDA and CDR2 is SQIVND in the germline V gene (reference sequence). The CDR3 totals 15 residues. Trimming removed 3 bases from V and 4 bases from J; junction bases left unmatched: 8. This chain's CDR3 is CASSIDPPGGYGYTF. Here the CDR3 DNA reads TGTGCCAGTAGTATCGATCCTCCAGGGGGCTATGGCTACACCTTC.

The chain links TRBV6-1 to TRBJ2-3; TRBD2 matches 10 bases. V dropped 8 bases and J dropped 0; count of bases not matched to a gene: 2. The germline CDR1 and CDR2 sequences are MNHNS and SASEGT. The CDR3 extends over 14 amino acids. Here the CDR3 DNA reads TGTGCCAGCTCGACTAGCGGGAGCACAGATACGCAGTATTTT. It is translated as CASSTSGSTDTQYF.

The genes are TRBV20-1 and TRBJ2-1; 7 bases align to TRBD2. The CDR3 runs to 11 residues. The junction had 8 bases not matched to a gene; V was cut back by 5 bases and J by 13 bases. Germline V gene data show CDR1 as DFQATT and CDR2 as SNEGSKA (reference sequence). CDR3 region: CSAWSGTGQFF. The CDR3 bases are TGCAGTGCTTGGAGCGGGACTGGACAGTTCTTC.

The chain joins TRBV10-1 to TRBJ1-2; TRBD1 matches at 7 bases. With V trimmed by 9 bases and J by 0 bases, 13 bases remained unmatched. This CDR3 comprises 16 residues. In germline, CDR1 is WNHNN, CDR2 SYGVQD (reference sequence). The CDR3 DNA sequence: TGCGCCAGGGGGACAGCCCGCGTCGAGACTAACTATGGCTACACCTTC. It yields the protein CARGTARVETNYGYTF.

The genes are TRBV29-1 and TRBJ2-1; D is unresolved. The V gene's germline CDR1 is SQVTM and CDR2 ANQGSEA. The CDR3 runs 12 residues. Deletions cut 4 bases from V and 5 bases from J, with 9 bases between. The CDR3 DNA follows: TGCAGCGTTGCGGAGAACAACAATGAGCAGTTCTTC. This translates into CSVAENNNEQFF.

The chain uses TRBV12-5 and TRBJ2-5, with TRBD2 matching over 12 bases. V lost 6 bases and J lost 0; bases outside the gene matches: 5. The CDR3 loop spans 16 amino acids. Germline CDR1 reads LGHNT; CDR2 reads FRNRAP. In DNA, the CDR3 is TGTGCTAGTGGCCGCCGACTAGCGGGGGACCAAGAGACCCAGTACTTC. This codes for CASGRRLAGDQETQYF.

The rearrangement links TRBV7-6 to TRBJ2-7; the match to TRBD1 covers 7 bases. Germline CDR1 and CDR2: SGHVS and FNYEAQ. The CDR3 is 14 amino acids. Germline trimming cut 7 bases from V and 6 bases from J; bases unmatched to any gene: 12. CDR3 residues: CASTPTGLKLEQYF. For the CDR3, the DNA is TGTGCCAGCACCCCGACAGGGTTGAAACTCGAGCAGTACTTC.

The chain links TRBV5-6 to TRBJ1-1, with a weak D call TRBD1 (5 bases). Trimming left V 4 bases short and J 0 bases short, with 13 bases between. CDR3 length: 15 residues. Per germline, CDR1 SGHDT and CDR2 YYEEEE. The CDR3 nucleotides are TGTGCCAGCAGCGGTCTGGGGCCTATGAACACTGAAGCTTTCTTT. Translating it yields CASSGLGPMNTEAFF. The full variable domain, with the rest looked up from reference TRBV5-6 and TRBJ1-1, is DAGVTQSPTHLIKTRGQQVTLRCSPKSGHDTVSWYQQALGQGPQFIFQYYEEEERQRGNFPDRFSGHQFPNYSSELNVNALLLGDSALYLCASSGLGPMNTEAFFGQGTRLTVV.

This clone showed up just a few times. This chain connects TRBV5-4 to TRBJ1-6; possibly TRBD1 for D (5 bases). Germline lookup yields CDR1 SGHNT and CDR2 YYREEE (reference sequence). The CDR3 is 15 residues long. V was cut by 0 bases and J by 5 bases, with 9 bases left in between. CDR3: CASSLDQGNNSPLHF. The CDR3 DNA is TGTGCCAGCAGCTTGGACCAGGGTAATAATTCACCCCTCCACTTT.

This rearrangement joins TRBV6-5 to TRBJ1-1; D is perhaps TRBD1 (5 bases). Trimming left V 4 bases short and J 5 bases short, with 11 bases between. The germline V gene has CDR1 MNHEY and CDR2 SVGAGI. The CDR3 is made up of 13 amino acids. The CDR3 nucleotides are TGTGCCAGCAGTTGGGGCGTTCGGACTGAAGCTTTCTTT. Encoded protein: CASSWGVRTEAFF.